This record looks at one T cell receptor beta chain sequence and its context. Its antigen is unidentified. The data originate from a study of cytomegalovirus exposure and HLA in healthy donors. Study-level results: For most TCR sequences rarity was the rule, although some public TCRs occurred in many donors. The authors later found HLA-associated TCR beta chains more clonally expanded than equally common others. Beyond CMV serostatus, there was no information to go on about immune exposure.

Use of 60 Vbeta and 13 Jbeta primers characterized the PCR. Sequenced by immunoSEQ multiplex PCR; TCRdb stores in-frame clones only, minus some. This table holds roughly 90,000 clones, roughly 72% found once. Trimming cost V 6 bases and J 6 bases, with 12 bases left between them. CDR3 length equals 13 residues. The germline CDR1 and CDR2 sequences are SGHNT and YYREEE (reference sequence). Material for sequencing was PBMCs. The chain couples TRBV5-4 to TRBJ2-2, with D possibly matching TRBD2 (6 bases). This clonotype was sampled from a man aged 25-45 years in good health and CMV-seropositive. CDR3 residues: CASTGGRSGELFF. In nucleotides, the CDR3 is TGTGCCAGCACCGGAGGGAGGTCCGGGGAGCTGTTTTTT.